This T cell receptor (beta chain) derives from a study of cytomegalovirus exposure and HLA in healthy donors (dated 2017 in TCRdb). With respect to the entire study: An earlier analysis of approximately 640 of the donors reported about 250 Gb of sequence data and around 120 million unique TCR beta sequences from approximately 180 million T cells. Four to six DR-DQ haplotypes were handled as single units for association and clustering, since linkage in the cohort was strong. A later genetic analysis took genome-wide SNP genotypes for about 60% of the roughly 670 donors and used that subset as a discovery cohort. The later analysis used no new phenotypic data to find candidate immune exposures, relying instead on TCR beta sequences and their occurrence across donors. Besides the first cohort of hundreds of subjects, a separate validation cohort made up of 120 different subjects was used. Using immunosequencing, the study profiled T cell repertoires from around 670 subjects and related those repertoires to cytomegalovirus serostatus. The study aimed to test whether cataloging public T cell receptors could reveal signatures of past pathogen exposure. The number of typed donors differed by locus: about 620-640 for A, B, C, DRB1 and DQB1; approximately 520 for DQA1; 606 for DPA1; and 400 to 480 for DPB1. HLA typing covered class I and class II loci at four-digit resolution. In an earlier analysis of 587 of the donors, high-throughput TCR beta sequencing was used to judge whether each TCR beta V gene segment behaved as functional or pseudogenic. To predict cytomegalovirus infection status, the study combined high-throughput TCR immunosequencing, statistical association of individual TCRs with disease status, and machine learning. All discovery cohort repertoires had been generated on a single sequencing platform. To study patterns of TCR occurrence, a later analysis re-analyzed previously published TCR beta repertoires from several hundred donors and added high-resolution HLA genotyping. The genetic ancestry cluster associated with self-reported Caucasian donors included over 65% of the 300 to 400 genotyped donors. On average, about 240,000 unique TCR beta nucleotide sequences were sequenced per donor among roughly 430 genotyped donors of the cohort, with around 19% of those sequences being non-productive. Approximately 300 gigabases of sequencing data and tens of millions of unique TCR sequences were included in an early release covering roughly 600 HLA-typed donors. Donor age, sex, ethnicity and CMV serostatus were collected together with the repertoire data. Study-wide conclusions, independent of this receptor: The classifier was reported to diagnose cytomegalovirus status with high specificity and sensitivity in both the original and validation cohorts. At a false discovery rate of 0.05, a later analysis linked some 17,000 TCR beta sequences to specific HLA alleles. A later analysis found that most CMV-associated TCR beta chains appeared HLA-restricted, with HLA associations seemingly driven largely by CMV exposure. V-gene and J-gene trimming of TCR beta chains was associated with a missense DCLRE1C variant in a later genetic analysis, and the association was replicated in an independent cohort. The study gave a list of over 150 TCR beta chains associated with cytomegalovirus. It was suggested by the authors that the approach could potentially be generalized to other disease states and immunological phenotypes. Compared with equally common non-associated chains, HLA-associated TCR beta chains in a later analysis were more clonally expanded and had lower generation probabilities. When HLA alleles, especially DR and DQ, strongly co-occurred, TCR associations were difficult to assign to individual alleles. A further reported finding was that TCR beta sequences accurately predicted the HLA-A and HLA-B alleles for most subjects in the first cohort. Because the 87-base-pair reads could not distinguish some IMGT-functional V segments, including TRBV6-2 and TRBV6-3, those segments were excluded. The only immune exposure information available for the cohort was CMV serostatus. In this cohort, only TCR beta chains were sequenced, and detectable features were limited by the absence of alpha or paired-chain data. The earlier analysis of 450 to 700 of the donors excluded roughly 17 rarely observed V segments, including chromosome 9 orphons, because counts were too low. A later analysis reported that several top co-occurrence clusters appeared linked to parvovirus B19, influenza, CMV and Epstein-Barr virus. Across donors, most TCR sequences were observed very rarely, whereas some public TCRs were present in many individuals. Broadly in line with IMGT annotations, most TCR beta V segments showed up in productive rearrangements about 90% or about 30% of the time in an earlier analysis of 450 to 750 of the donors. In a later analysis, TCR association rates were found to vary across HLA loci, with the most associated TCRs seen for DRB1 alleles and the fewest for HLA-C alleles. Linkage disequilibrium might explain the correlated functional status among segregating V segments, but an unknown experimental factor could not be ruled out. Because HLA typing was unavailable for some donors at each locus, only the typed subset was used in association tests. A later genetic analysis reported fewer N-insertions in productive TCRs among donors in an Asian-associated ancestry cluster than the roughly 620-donor mean. The sequencing pipeline was judged likely to have produced a cluster of highly shared sequence variants as a technical artifact. The presence/absence analyses assumed that sequencing depth was roughly uniform across donors, and that assumption may not be true. In vitro tests confirmed that a few of the cytomegalovirus-associated TCR beta chains recognize cytomegalovirus antigens.

Libraries were made using the immunoSEQ multiplex PCR assay. For the multiplex PCR, a mixture combining 60 forward primers for TCR Vbeta segments and 13 reverse primers for TCR Jbeta segments was used. A multiplex PCR assay on genomic DNA amplified the CDR3 region of rearranged TCR beta genes. On the Illumina HiSeq System, the amplified TCR beta libraries were sequenced as 87-base-pair reads. For the original study's pipeline: In a later analysis, tens of millions of unique TCR beta chains were counted across the 690 or so repertoires, and approximately 11 million of these chains were shared by at least two donors. Raw reads were error-corrected and collapsed into unique sequences by a nearest-neighbor algorithm in which closely related sequences were merged to remove PCR and sequencing errors. CDR3 sequences were aligned to IMGT reference sequences to assign V, D and J gene segments. For a sequence to be retained, a match of at least six nucleotides to both a V gene segment and a J gene segment was required. A rearrangement was called productive if the CDR3 had no stop codons and remained in frame with V and J, and every other rearrangement was called non-productive. Following IMGT convention, CDR3 was defined as the stretch from the second conserved V-encoded cysteine up to the conserved J-encoded phenylalanine. Sequences without an unambiguous match to a single V gene segment were excluded from the earlier analysis of a few hundred of the donors. In an earlier analysis of 587 of the donors, a V segment was called functional when productive rearrangements were above 56.7%, and segregating when the standard deviation between donors exceeded 5%. To diagnose cytomegalovirus status from the catalog of TCR beta chain sequences, a statistical classification framework was built. V and J gene assignment, in a later analysis, came from comparing TCR nucleotide sequences with IMGT/GENE-DB human TR gene sequences. A later analysis assigned CDR3 sequences and most-parsimonious VDJ recombination scenarios with the TCRdist pipeline. A later analysis defined each TCR beta chain by its CDR3 amino acid sequence plus V-gene family, and excluded reads lacking a unique V-gene family. In a later analysis, nearly 600 highly shared, low-generation-probability nucleotide sequences were removed to address suspected cross-contamination and a sequencing artifact. For each public chain, a later analysis derived a clonal expansion index from normalized ranks of inferred template counts within each repertoire. Generation probabilities in a later analysis came from a VDJ recombination model fitted to out-of-frame rearrangements, and those results were checked against IGoR. A later analysis scored TCR-TCR, TCR-HLA and TCR-CMV co-occurrence with hypergeometric tests, applying a repertoire-size bias correction to TCR pairs. To estimate false discovery rates, a later analysis permuted the HLA or CMV assignments 20 times. In a later analysis, co-occurring TCRs were grouped with DBSCAN, and TCRdist sequence similarity was added when clustering was performed within HLA-allele-positive subsets. Repertoires with fewer than 30,000 or more than 120,000 public chains, plus five repertoires with anomalous nucleotide sharing, were excluded from co-occurrence clustering. This is the immuneACCESS table as TCRdb keeps it, with only in-frame sequences that have V and J called. A part of the clones is gone; compared with another copy, unresolved V genes explain less than half, and the rest is unexplained. The V and J calls and clone size were taken over from that table, and D and trimming were inferred from the DNA. The data table for this sample lists around 50,000 clones. The top ten constitute 2% to 2.5% of the sample.

As for this clone: Its antigen is currently not known.

In total, approximately 700 healthy bone marrow donors made up the cohort. Cohort members were all nominally healthy when sampled, although unrecorded immune exposures were likely present. The donor was CMV seronegative and was included in the group of 352 seronegative cohort members. A peripheral blood sample was provided by each donor, and peripheral blood mononuclear cells were used for TCR beta sequencing. The Qiagen DNeasy Blood Extraction Kit was used to extract genomic DNA from the blood cell samples. The V and J ends are trimmed by 6 bases and 1 base, leaving 10 bases between them. For CDR1 and CDR2, the germline V gene lists MNHEY and SVGAGI. There are 15 amino acids in the CDR3, from cysteine to phenylalanine inclusive. Only the CDR3 region is kept as DNA, spanning 45 bases read in frame from base 1.

This sequence originates from a female donor in good health and CMV-seronegative. The rearrangement combines TRBV6-5 with TRBJ1-6; no D gene can be assigned with confidence. Sequenced sample: PBMCs. The CDR3 sequence is CASSLGSSYNSPLHF. The sequence in DNA is TGTGCCAGCAGCCTGGGGAGTTCCTATAATTCACCCCTCCACTTT.